These 18 T cell receptor beta chains were sequenced from one sample in a study of technical replicates of blood from a few donors. Clones were sequenced by immunoSEQ multiplex PCR, and TCRdb holds only the in-frame ones, with some missing. The sample records 80,000 to 90,000 clones, around 94% being singletons. The sample consisted of T cells isolated from PBMCs. These receptors all come from a human donor in good health.

V gene TRBV19 combines with J gene TRBJ2-3; a weak D match, TRBD2 (6 bases). Deletions cut 6 bases from V and 4 bases from J, with 11 bases between. CDR1 is LNHDA, CDR2 SQIVND, per germline (reference sequence). The CDR3 runs to 13 residues. The CDR3 nucleotides read TGTGCCAGTAGAAGGGGCGGGGCAGATACGCAGTATTTT. Translated, it gives CASRRGGADTQYF.

The chain employs TRBV28 and TRBJ2-7; D is unresolved. From germline, CDR1 is MDHEN and CDR2 SYDVKM. V was shortened by 0 bases and J by 0 bases, with 9 bases between the two germline ends. This CDR3 comprises 15 residues. The CDR3: CASSLWTTSSYEQYF. The DNA of the CDR3 is TGTGCCAGCAGTTTATGGACAACCAGCTCCTACGAGCAGTACTTC.

DNA for the CDR3: TGTGCCAGTAGTATGACAGGGCCGAACACTGAAGCTTTCTTT. Translation: CASSMTGPNTEAFF. J is TRBJ1-1 and V is TRBV19; 7 bases agree with TRBD1. This CDR3 has 14 amino acids. The junction had 2 bases not matched to a gene; V was cut back by 3 bases and J by 1 base. Germline V gene data show CDR1 as LNHDA and CDR2 as SQIVND (reference sequence).

V gene TRBV2 combines with J gene TRBJ2-7; 10 nucleotides match TRBD1. CDR1 and CDR2 from the germline V gene are SNHLY and FYNNEI. V lost 5 bases, J lost 4 bases, and 8 bases stayed unmatched. The CDR3 length is 15 residues. CDR3 protein: CASSFDRGQGYEQYF. The CDR3 region has the DNA TGTGCCAGCAGTTTCGACAGGGGGCAGGGGTACGAGCAGTACTTC. Based on the CDR3 plus reference TRBV2 and TRBJ2-7, the full variable domain is EPEVTQTPSHQVTQMGQEVILRCVPISNHLYFYWYRQILGQKVEFLVSFYNNEISEKSEIFDDQFSVERPDGSNFTLKIRSTKLEDSAMYFCASSFDRGQGYEQYFGPGTRLTVT.

The chain recombines TRBV27 with TRBJ2-7; D may be TRBD1 (5 bases). This CDR3 has 14 residues. Trimming cost V 2 bases and J 0 bases, with 8 bases left between them. In germline, CDR1 is MNHEY, CDR2 SMNVEV (reference sequence). CDR3 DNA: TGTGCCAGCAGTTTAAGGGGCCCCTCCTACGAGCAGTACTTC. Residues: CASSLRGPSYEQYF.

The rearrangement uses TRBV6-1 and TRBJ1-2; 10 bases are shared with TRBD1. J gave up 5 bases and V 3 bases, and 6 bases lay outside the gene matches. Per the germline V gene, CDR1 is MNHNS and CDR2 is SASEGT. This CDR3 has 15 residues. This CDR3 reads CASSEWDRGEYGYTF. CDR3 nucleotides: TGTGCCAGCAGTGAGTGGGACAGGGGCGAATATGGCTACACCTTC.

The V gene is TRBV25-1, the J gene TRBJ1-3, with no clear D. Per germline, CDR1 MGHDK and CDR2 SYGVNS. Trimming pared 7 bases from V and 2 bases from J, leaving 6 bases between. This CDR3 is built from 12 residues. CDR3 amino acids: CASKTTGNTIYF. CDR3 DNA sequence: TGTGCCAGCAAGACAACTGGAAACACCATATATTTT.

V usage is TRBV5-1 and J usage is TRBJ1-4; D uncertain. Germline V gene data show CDR1 as SGHRS and CDR2 as YFSETQ. V lost 4 bases and J lost 10, with 11 bases in between. The length of the CDR3 is 12 residues. The CDR3: CASSEGGRKLFF. The DNA of the CDR3 is TGCGCCAGCAGCGAAGGAGGCAGAAAACTGTTTTTT.

J is TRBJ2-7 and V is TRBV6-1, with 7 bases that match TRBD2. V lost 2 bases, J lost 1 base, and 5 bases stayed unmatched. CDR1 and CDR2 (germline): MNHNS, SASEGT. This CDR3 comprises 15 residues. CDR3 sequence (DNA): TGTGCCAGCAGTGAAAGAGGACTAGAGTCCTACGAGCAGTACTTC. Translation: CASSERGLESYEQYF.

The chain's CDR3 is CASSPGYSNEKLFF. The CDR3 DNA reads TGTGCCAGCAGTCCAGGGTACTCTAATGAAAAACTGTTTTTT. V is TRBV28 and J is TRBJ1-4; a possible D gene is TRBD1 (5 bases). V lost 5 bases and J lost 3, with 10 bases in between. Germline CDR1 is MDHEN and CDR2 is SYDVKM. This CDR3 has 14 amino acids.

The rearrangement uses TRBV2 and TRBJ2-1; 11 bases align to TRBD1. V lost 5 bases, J lost 6 bases, and 6 bases stayed unmatched. Per germline, CDR1 SNHLY and CDR2 FYNNEI. This CDR3 spans 15 amino acids. The CDR3 region is CASSPGTGGLNEQFF. The CDR3 nucleotides are TGTGCCAGCAGTCCCGGGACAGGGGGTCTCAATGAGCAGTTCTTC.

The V gene is TRBV28, the J gene TRBJ2-7; TRBD1 agrees at 8 bases. Trimming at V came to 4 bases and at J to 9 bases, leaving 5 bases not matched to a gene. There are 12 residues in the CDR3. CDR1 and CDR2 from the germline V gene are MDHEN and SYDVKM. The CDR3 loop is CASSYRTGGQYF. For the CDR3, the DNA is TGTGCCAGCAGTTACCGCACAGGGGGGCAGTACTTC. The full variable domain, its missing parts supplied by reference TRBV28 and TRBJ2-7, is DVKVTQSSRYLVKRTGEKVFLECVQDMDHENMFWYRQDPGLGLRLIYFSYDVKMKEKGDIPEGYSVSREKKERFSLILESASTNQTSMYLCASSYRTGGQYFGPGTRLTVT.

The CDR3 DNA sequence: TGTGCCAGCAGCTTGGGGACAACCTACGAGCAGTACTTC. Translating it yields CASSLGTTYEQYF. V usage is TRBV5-6 and J usage is TRBJ2-7, with D maybe TRBD1 (5 bases). With 0 bases removed from V and 2 bases from J, the gap between germline ends came to 6 bases. Germline V gene sequence: CDR1 SGHDT, CDR2 YYEEEE. The CDR3 totals 13 residues.

The chain carries TRBV6-5 and TRBJ2-3; no reliable D call. V was cut by 6 bases and J by 2 bases, with 12 bases left in between. CDR3 size: 14 residues. Per the germline V gene, CDR1 is MNHEY and CDR2 is SVGAGI. The CDR3 protein is CASRRDLYTDTQYF. The CDR3 coding sequence is TGTGCCAGCAGGAGAGACTTATACACAGATACGCAGTATTTT.

V gene TRBV5-6 combines with J gene TRBJ2-7; TRBD2 is a possible D gene (6 bases). CDR1 and CDR2 from the germline V gene are SGHDT and YYEEEE. The V end lost 1 base, the J end lost 4 bases, and 12 bases lay between the germline ends. This CDR3 spans 14 amino acids. CDR3 sequence: CASSLRQGGYEQYF. CDR3 nucleotides: TGTGCCAGCAGCTTGAGGCAGGGAGGTTACGAGCAGTACTTC.

This rearrangement joins TRBV27 to TRBJ1-5; TRBD1 agrees at 10 bases. Germline lookup yields CDR1 MNHEY and CDR2 SMNVEV (reference sequence). With 6 bases clipped from V and 6 bases from J, the junction kept 5 bases outside the gene matches. This CDR3 region has 14 residues. The CDR3 spells CASRQTGGGQPQHF. The DNA of the CDR3 is TGTGCCAGCAGGCAGACAGGGGGCGGTCAGCCCCAGCATTTT.

The chain carries TRBV19 and TRBJ1-1, with 7 bases matching TRBD1. The CDR3 covers 15 residues. Germline V gene lookup returns CDR1 LNHDA and CDR2 SQIVND (reference sequence). With V trimmed by 6 bases and J by 4 bases, 11 bases remained unmatched. CDR3: CASRARQGGGTEAFF. CDR3 DNA sequence: TGTGCCAGTAGAGCAAGACAGGGTGGAGGCACTGAAGCTTTCTTT. Full variable domain (remainder filled in from reference TRBV19 and TRBJ1-1): DGGITQSPKYLFRKEGQNVTLSCEQNLNHDAMYWYRQDPGQGLRLIYYSQIVNDFQKGDIAEGYSVSREKKESFPLTVTSAQKNPTAFYLCASRARQGGGTEAFFGQGTRLTVV.

J is TRBJ2-7 and V is TRBV28, with TRBD1 as a possible D gene (6 bases). Trimming shortened V by 10 bases and J by 5 bases, and 18 bases separated the two germline ends. Germline loops: CDR1 MDHEN, CDR2 SYDVKM. This CDR3 has 13 residues. The DNA for the CDR3 is TGTGCCACCTCCGCAACAGGGCGCGACGAGCAGTACTTC. Translated, it gives CATSATGRDEQYF.